Sequencing of this T cell receptor (beta chain) was carried out in a study of shared clonotypes between healthy human individuals. Study information: A few men and two women, aged 18 to 49, were donors.

The naive CD8 population came from CD45RO-negative cells selected for CCR7, without terminally differentiated effector memory CD45RA+ cells. Among the donors, all were Caucasian adults who lived in Nashville, Tennessee. Samples underwent the assay at deep level. As originally analysed: Filtering was not the same, since immunoSEQ gave junction-only sequences without quality scores. Data came from immunoSEQ multiplex PCR; TCRdb stores just in-frame clones and leaves some out. D and trimming come from the DNA, and the V and J calls and clone size come from that table. The sample records about 2 million clones, 85% to 95% being singletons. The ends lost 6 bases at V and 2 bases at J; junction bases unmatched: 3. The CDR3 is made up of 14 amino acids. The germline CDR1 and CDR2 sequences are ENHRY and SYGVKD.

The source material was naive CD8+ T cells sorted from blood. The TCR originated in a man younger than 35 in good health. This chain uses TRBV10-3 with TRBJ2-3; 9 bases agree with TRBD2. The CDR3 reads CAISGTSLTDTQYF. The CDR3 nucleotides read TGTGCCATCAGCGGGACTAGCCTCACAGATACGCAGTATTTT.